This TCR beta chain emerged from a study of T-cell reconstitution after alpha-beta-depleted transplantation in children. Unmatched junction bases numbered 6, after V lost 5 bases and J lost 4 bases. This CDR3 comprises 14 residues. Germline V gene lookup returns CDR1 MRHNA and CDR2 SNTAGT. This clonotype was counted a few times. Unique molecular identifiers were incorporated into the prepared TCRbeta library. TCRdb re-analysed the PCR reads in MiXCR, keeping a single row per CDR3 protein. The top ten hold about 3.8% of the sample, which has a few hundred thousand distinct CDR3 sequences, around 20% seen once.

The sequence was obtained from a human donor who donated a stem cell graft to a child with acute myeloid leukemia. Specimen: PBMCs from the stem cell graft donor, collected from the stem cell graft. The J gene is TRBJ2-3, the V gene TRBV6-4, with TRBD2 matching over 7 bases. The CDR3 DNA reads TGTGCCAGCAGTATGAGGGAGGGCCCAGATACGCAGTATTTT. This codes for CASSMREGPDTQYF.